This passage covers 15 T cell receptor beta chains from one sample sequenced in a study of identical twins. TCRdb reprocessed the 5' RACE reads with MiXCR, giving one entry per CDR3 protein. The sample holds around 1.7 million distinct CDR3 sequences; less than 40% are singletons and the top ten take 0.27%. The specimen sequenced was cord blood. These receptors all stem from a newborn girl in good health.

Only a few counts were recorded for this clonotype. This chain joins TRBV6-6 and TRBJ2-1; TRBD1 matches 10 bases. Unmatched junction bases numbered 7, after V lost 4 bases and J lost 7 bases. This CDR3 region has 15 residues. In germline, CDR1 is MNHNY, CDR2 SVGAGI (reference sequence). This CDR3 reads CASSSPRQGANEQFF. CDR3 nucleotides: TGTGCCAGCAGTTCGCCCAGACAGGGGGCAAATGAGCAGTTCTTC.

This clonotype was counted only a few times. This chain connects TRBV7-8 to TRBJ1-1; 7 bases match TRBD1. CDR3 length: 14 residues. V lost 2 bases and J lost 4; bases outside the gene matches: 4. The germline V gene has CDR1 SGHVS and CDR2 FQNEAQ. The CDR3 loop reads CASSLIQGVTEAFF. The CDR3, as DNA: TGTGCCAGCAGCTTAATCCAGGGGGTCACTGAAGCTTTCTTT.

V is TRBV5-1 and J is TRBJ2-7, with TRBD2 as a possible D gene (5 bases). V was cut by 0 bases and J by 4 bases, with 11 bases left in between. The CDR3 has 14 amino acids. CDR1 SGHRS and CDR2 YFSETQ come from the germline V gene. This CDR3 reads CASSLGAANYEQYF. In nucleotides, the CDR3 is TGCGCCAGCAGCTTGGGAGCGGCTAATTACGAGCAGTACTTC.

This clonotype has a single count. The CDR3 loop reads CASGFTGLRSGEETQFF. The CDR3 DNA reads as TGTGCTAGTGGTTTTACGGGGTTACGTTCAGGGGAAGAGACCCAGTTCTTC. V usage is TRBV12-5 and J usage is TRBJ2-5, with D maybe TRBD1 (6 bases). The J call is uncertain, as TRBJ2-1 better fits the DNA end. CDR1 is LGHNT, CDR2 FRNRAP, per germline. CDR3 length: 17 residues.

This clonotype came up a few times. This sequence joins TRBV5-5 and TRBJ2-4, with D perhaps being TRBD1 or TRBD2 (5 bases each). The end of the DNA is better explained by TRBJ2-7, so the J call may be wrong. Germline V CDR1 and CDR2: SGHKS, YYEKEE (reference sequence). CDR3 size: 14 residues. CDR3 region: CASSLGDGDYEQYF. CDR3 bases: TGTGCCAGCAGCTTGGGGGACGGAGACTACGAGCAGTACTTC.

This clonotype was recorded only once. J is TRBJ2-3 and V is TRBV6-4, with D maybe TRBD1 (5 bases). The CDR3 is 17 residues long. The germline V and J ends were trimmed by 10 bases and 2 bases, with 25 bases remaining between them. Germline assignment: CDR1 MRHNA and CDR2 SNTAGT. The CDR3 DNA reads as TGTGCCAACAAAGGTGGACGTCCAGGGTTGATCACAGATACGCAGTATTTT. It yields the protein CANKGGRPGLITDTQYF.

This clonotype was counted between two and nine times. The rearrangement joins TRBV4-1 to TRBJ2-1; D perhaps matches TRBD2 (6 bases). This CDR3 contains 13 residues. The germline V gene encodes CDR1 MGHRA and CDR2 YSYEKL. V was cut by 6 bases and J by 5 bases, with 11 bases left in between. The CDR3 sequence is CASRGGAHNEQFF. DNA of the CDR3: TGCGCCAGCAGAGGCGGGGCGCACAATGAGCAGTTCTTC.

This clonotype turned up a few times. The V and J genes are TRBV2 and TRBJ1-2; D is ambiguous. CDR1 and CDR2 from the germline V gene are SNHLY and FYNNEI. Trimming left V 0 bases short and J 6 bases short, with 5 bases between. The CDR3 has 12 residues. The CDR3 protein is CASSEAPHGYTF. The CDR3 nucleotides are TGTGCCAGCAGTGAAGCACCCCATGGCTACACCTTC.

This clonotype has just a few counts. This chain links TRBV28 with TRBJ2-7, with D perhaps TRBD2 (6 bases). CDR3 length equals 13 residues. Trimming pared 7 bases from V and 5 bases from J, leaving 15 bases between. Germline V gene lookup returns CDR1 MDHEN and CDR2 SYDVKM. Here the CDR3 reads CASTSTEGHEQYF. In nucleotides, the CDR3 is TGTGCCAGCACCTCCACGGAGGGCCACGAGCAGTACTTC.

This chain joins TRBV4-1 and TRBJ1-2; 8 bases align to TRBD1. V shed 3 bases, J shed 5 bases, and the junction held 8 bases outside the gene matches. The germline V gene encodes CDR1 MGHRA and CDR2 YSYEKL. The CDR3 runs 15 residues. As DNA, the CDR3 is TGCGCCAGCAGCCAGGCCCCCACAGGGGGGTATGGCTACACCTTC. Translation gives CASSQAPTGGYGYTF.

In its sample, this clonotype was seen a few times. V is TRBV28 and J is TRBJ1-2; 7 bases are a match to TRBD1. After removal of 3 bases from V and 2 bases from J, the junction contained 9 bases not matched to a gene. This CDR3 contains 16 residues. Germline V gene lookup returns CDR1 MDHEN and CDR2 SYDVKM. CDR3 residues: CASSFPILQGNYGYTF. CDR3 coding DNA: TGTGCCAGCAGTTTTCCAATTTTACAGGGGAACTATGGCTACACCTTC.

This clonotype has a handful of counts. V usage is TRBV3-1 and J usage is TRBJ2-1, with D uncertain. The germline V gene has CDR1 LGHDT and CDR2 YNNKEL (reference sequence). The CDR3 extends over 16 amino acids. The V end was cut by 1 base, the J end by 2 bases, with 12 bases between. The CDR3 sequence: CASSQAERRPYNEQFF. As DNA, the CDR3 is TGTGCCAGCAGCCAAGCCGAACGGCGGCCCTACAATGAGCAGTTCTTC.

This clonotype has ten or more counts. The genes are TRBV29-1 and TRBJ2-7, with D possibly called TRBD1 or TRBD2 (5 bases each). V was shortened by 4 bases and J by 1 base, with 20 bases between the two germline ends. CDR1 and CDR2 (germline): SQVTM, ANQGSEA. The CDR3 sequence is 16 residues long. CDR3 loop: CSVGGPGRRISYEQYF. The CDR3 DNA reads TGCAGCGTTGGGGGACCGGGGAGAAGGATTTCCTACGAGCAGTACTTC.

Comments on this clonotype: Germline and junction disagree at one end, which may indicate a read error. The DNA for the CDR3 is TGTGCCCGCAGCCAAACCCAAATCGACAACTACGAGCAGTACTTC. Translation gives CARSQTQIDNYEQYF. The V gene is TRBV28, the J gene TRBJ2-7, with D unresolved. CDR1 and CDR2 (germline): MDHEN, SYDVKM. CDR3 length: 15 amino acids.

The chain recombines TRBV12-3 or TRBV12-4 with TRBJ1-4; 11 positions agree with TRBD1. The CDR3 consists of 16 residues. The J segment lost 5 bases and the V segment lost 5 bases, leaving 7 bases of the junction unmatched. The CDR3 DNA sequence: TGTGCCAGCAGTCCCCGGACAGGGGGCGGGAATGAAAAACTGTTTTTT. This sequence encodes CASSPRTGGGNEKLFF.